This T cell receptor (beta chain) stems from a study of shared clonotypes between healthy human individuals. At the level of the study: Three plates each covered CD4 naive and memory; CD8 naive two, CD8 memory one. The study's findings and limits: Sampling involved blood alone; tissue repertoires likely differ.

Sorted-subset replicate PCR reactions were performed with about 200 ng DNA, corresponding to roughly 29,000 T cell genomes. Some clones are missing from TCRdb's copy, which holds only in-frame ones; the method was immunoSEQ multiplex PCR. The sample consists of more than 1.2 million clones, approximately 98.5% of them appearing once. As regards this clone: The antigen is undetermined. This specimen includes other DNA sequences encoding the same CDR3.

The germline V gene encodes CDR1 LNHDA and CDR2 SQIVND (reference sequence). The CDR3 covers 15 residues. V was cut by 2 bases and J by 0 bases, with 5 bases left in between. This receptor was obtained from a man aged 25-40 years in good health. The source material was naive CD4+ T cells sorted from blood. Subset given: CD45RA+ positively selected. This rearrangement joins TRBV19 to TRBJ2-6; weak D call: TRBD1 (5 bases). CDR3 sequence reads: CASSIRGSGANVLTF. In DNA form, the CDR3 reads TGTGCCAGTAGTATAAGGGGCTCTGGGGCCAACGTCCTGACTTTC.